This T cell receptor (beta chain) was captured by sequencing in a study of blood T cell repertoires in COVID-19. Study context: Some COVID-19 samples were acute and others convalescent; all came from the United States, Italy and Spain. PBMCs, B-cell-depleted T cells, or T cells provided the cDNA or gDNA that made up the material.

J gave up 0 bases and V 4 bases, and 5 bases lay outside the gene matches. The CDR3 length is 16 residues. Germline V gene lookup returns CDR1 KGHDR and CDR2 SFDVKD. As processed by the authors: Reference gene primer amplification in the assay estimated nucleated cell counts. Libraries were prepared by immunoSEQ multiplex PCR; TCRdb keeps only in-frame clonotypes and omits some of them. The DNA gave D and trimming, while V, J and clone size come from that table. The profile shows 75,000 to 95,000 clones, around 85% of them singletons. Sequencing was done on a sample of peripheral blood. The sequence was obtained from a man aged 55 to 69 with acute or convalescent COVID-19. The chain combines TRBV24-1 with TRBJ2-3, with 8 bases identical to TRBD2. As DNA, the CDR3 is TGTGCCACCAGTGACTTCACTAGCGGTAGCACAGATACGCAGTATTTT. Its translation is CATSDFTSGSTDTQYF.